In this sample, the clone carrying this TCR beta chain turned up many times. Its specificity is not known. This record comes from a study of T cells in Graves' hyperthyroidism and ophthalmopathy. CDR1 is SNHLY, CDR2 FYNNEI, per germline. The J segment lost 0 bases and the V segment lost 4 bases, leaving 5 bases of the junction unmatched. This CDR3 has 16 amino acids. General study points: Most thyroid clonotypes that were expanded above 0.001 also turned up in blood.

RNA transcripts served as the template for amplifying TCR beta CDR3 regions. The HTBI set primed first-round TCR CDR3 RT-PCR. Each CDR3 protein gets one entry after TCRdb re-called the multiplex PCR reads with MiXCR. The sample holds about 410,000 distinct CDR3 sequences; roughly 14% are singletons and the top ten take around 14%. This receptor was taken from a man between 18 and 35 years old with Graves' ophthalmopathy. The chain recombines TRBV2 with TRBJ2-3, with TRBD2 matching over 9 bases. The specimen was blood. The CDR3 here is CASSARGGPSTDTQYF. In DNA form, the CDR3 reads TGTGCCAGCAGTGCGCGGGGGGGCCCTAGCACAGATACGCAGTATTTT.